These 30 T cell receptor beta chains came from one sample sequenced in a study of shared clonotypes between healthy human individuals. Here immunoSEQ multiplex PCR was the method, and the copy in TCRdb shows in-frame clones only, minus some. The profile shows millions of clones, 95% of them singletons. Sequencing was carried out using naive CD4+ T cells sorted from blood. Noted subset: CD45RA+ positively selected. All receptors derive from a man in his late teens or twenties in good health.

J is TRBJ2-3 and V is TRBV5-1; 7 bases fit TRBD1. Per germline, CDR1 SGHRS and CDR2 YFSETQ. The CDR3 consists of 14 residues. V gave up 1 base and J gave up 10 bases; unmatched junction bases: 9. This CDR3 is CASSLQTGSPSQYF. As DNA, the CDR3 is TGCGCCAGCAGCTTGCAGACAGGGTCTCCTTCGCAGTATTTT.

The V call is TRBV2, the J call TRBJ2-3; TRBD2 matches 12 bases. The germline CDR1 and CDR2 sequences are SNHLY and FYNNEI. V shed 5 bases and J 2 bases; nucleotides not matched to a gene: 5. The CDR3 is 16 residues long. The CDR3 here is CASSKTSGSVTDTQYF. The CDR3 coding sequence is TGTGCCAGCAGTAAGACTAGCGGGAGTGTCACAGATACGCAGTATTTT.

The gene calls are TRBV7-8 and TRBJ1-1; no clear D gene. The germline gives CDR1 SGHVS, CDR2 FQNEAQ. V lost 3 bases and J lost 4, with 9 bases in between. The CDR3 consists of 13 residues. The CDR3 DNA sequence: TGTGCCAGCAGCTTGAAGGGCGGCACTGAAGCTTTCTTT. Translated, it gives CASSLKGGTEAFF. Drawing the rest from reference TRBV7-8 and TRBJ1-1, the complete variable domain is GAGVSQSPRYKVAKRGQDVALRCDPISGHVSLFWYQQALGQGPEFLTYFQNEAQLDKSGLPSDRFFAERPEGSVSTLKIQRTQQEDSAVYLCASSLKGGTEAFFGQGTRLTVV.

As to this clone: This may come from a read error, since a much larger clone is one base off. The sample carries other DNA sequences with the same CDR3. The J gene is TRBJ1-1, the V gene TRBV29-1; no firm D call. This CDR3 contains 13 residues. Per the germline V gene, CDR1 is SQVTM and CDR2 is ANQGSEA. The CDR3 reads CSVGTGLYTEAFF. In nucleotides, the CDR3 is TGCAGCGTTGGGACCGGATTATATACTGAGGCTTTCTTT.

Worth noting for this clone: At the DNA level, this CDR3 is encoded by other sequences in the same sample as well. This chain links TRBV5-1 with TRBJ2-7; unclear D gene. Germline V gene lookup returns CDR1 SGHRS and CDR2 YFSETQ. Trimming cost V 1 base and J 0 bases, with 5 bases left between them. This CDR3 spans 13 amino acids. CDR3 amino acids: CASSLTGSYEQYF. The DNA of the CDR3 is TGCGCCAGCAGCTTGACCGGCTCCTACGAGCAGTACTTC.

The rearrangement uses TRBV7-9 and TRBJ2-2; D is perhaps TRBD2 (6 bases). The CDR3 has 15 residues. CDR1 and CDR2 (germline): SEHNR, FQNEAQ (reference sequence). The ends were cut back, 4 bases at V and 5 bases at J, with 14 bases in the middle. The CDR3 bases are TGTGCCAGCAGCTCTCGGGGGTTACGGACCGGGGAGCTGTTTTTT. This codes for CASSSRGLRTGELFF.

The rearrangement links TRBV7-2 to TRBJ2-3; tentative D call: TRBD2 (6 bases). The germline CDR1 and CDR2 sequences are SGHTA and FQGNSA. Trimming took off 1 base at V and 0 bases at J, with 11 bases between the two ends. The CDR3 runs to 16 residues. The CDR3 region has the DNA TGTGCCAGCAGCTTAGGCGGGAAGCCTAGCACAGATACGCAGTATTTT. Translated, it gives CASSLGGKPSTDTQYF.

This chain uses TRBV5-4 with TRBJ2-5, with 9 nucleotides matching TRBD1. J gave up 1 base and V 5 bases, and 6 bases lay outside the gene matches. Germline loops: CDR1 SGHNT, CDR2 YYREEE (reference sequence). The length of the CDR3 is 15 residues. The CDR3 here is CASSRGQGLQETQYF. The CDR3 bases are TGTGCCAGCAGTAGGGGACAGGGCCTCCAAGAGACCCAGTACTTC. Full variable domain (remainder filled in from reference TRBV5-4 and TRBJ2-5): ETGVTQSPTHLIKTRGQQVTLRCSSQSGHNTVSWYQQALGQGPQFIFQYYREEENGRGNFPPRFSGLQFPNYSSELNVNALELDDSALYLCASSRGQGLQETQYFGPGTRLLVL.

This clone was seen only once. This may stem from a read error, because a much larger clone lies one nucleotide away. The rearrangement joins TRBV7-2 to TRBJ1-2, with D hard to call. Germline CDR1 reads SGHTA; CDR2 reads FQGNSA. This CDR3 has 12 residues. The DNA for the CDR3 is TGTGCCAGCAGCACTTATAACTATGGCTACGCCTTC. Translated: CASSTYNYGYAF.

J is TRBJ2-7 and V is TRBV30, with TRBD1 matching over 11 bases. Germline V gene sequence: CDR1 GTSNPN, CDR2 SVGIG (reference sequence). The CDR3 runs 14 residues. Trimming removed 2 bases from V and 6 bases from J; junction bases left unmatched: 6. The DNA for the CDR3 is TGTGCCTGGAGTACGGACAGGGGGCAAGTCGAGCAGTACTTC. Translating it yields CAWSTDRGQVEQYF. The variable domain in full, completed from reference TRBV30 and TRBJ2-7, reads SQTIHQWPATLVQPVGSPLSLECTVEGTSNPNLYWYRQAAGRGLQLLFYSVGIGQISSEVPQNLSASRPQDRQFILSSKKLLLSDSGFYLCAWSTDRGQVEQYFGPGTRLTVT.

For the CDR3, the DNA is TGCGCCAGCAGCGATCGGACAGGGATAAATTCACCCCTCCACTTT. Translating gives CASSDRTGINSPLHF. The rearrangement links TRBV5-1 to TRBJ1-6, with 8 nucleotides matching TRBD1. This CDR3 is built from 15 residues. The V gene's germline CDR1 is SGHRS and CDR2 YFSETQ. With 4 bases clipped from V and 7 bases from J, the junction kept 7 bases outside the gene matches.

This chain joins TRBV6-5 and TRBJ2-3; D gene ambiguous. V was cut by 2 bases and J by 6 bases, with 15 bases left in between. The CDR3 length is 15 residues. Germline V gene lookup returns CDR1 MNHEY and CDR2 SVGAGI. In DNA, the CDR3 is TGTGCCAGCAGTTACGGCGCCGGACGAATGGATACGCAGTATTTT. This sequence encodes CASSYGAGRMDTQYF.

The chain couples TRBV7-2 to TRBJ2-1; no definite D call. The CDR3 is made up of 13 amino acids. Trimming pared 5 bases from V and 7 bases from J, leaving 12 bases between. Germline CDR1 SGHTA, CDR2 FQGNSA. CDR3 DNA sequence: TGTGCCAGCAGCCCTCTCTTCGGAAATGAGCAGTTCTTC. This encodes CASSPLFGNEQFF.

The chain combines TRBV4-2 with TRBJ1-1, with D hard to call. Germline V CDR1 and CDR2: LGHNA, YNFKEQ. Trimming took 6 bases from V and 5 from J, leaving 10 bases between them. The CDR3 has 12 amino acids. The CDR3 loop is CASRLGGTEAFF. In DNA form, the CDR3 reads TGTGCCAGCAGACTCGGAGGGACTGAAGCTTTCTTT.

This clone has a count of ten or more. J is TRBJ1-6 and V is TRBV4-3; weak D call: TRBD1 (5 bases). This CDR3 is 16 amino acids long. Trimming stripped 0 bases from V and 7 bases from J, with 13 bases between. Germline V gene data show CDR1 as LGHNA and CDR2 as YSLEER. CDR3 sequence reads: CASSQDRDRTNSPLHF. The CDR3, as DNA: TGCGCCAGCAGCCAAGACCGGGACCGCACAAATTCACCCCTCCACTTT.

The chain couples TRBV6-6 to TRBJ2-3; D is uncertain. CDR3 length: 15 residues. Germline CDR1 is MNHNY and CDR2 is SVGAGI (reference sequence). V lost 0 bases to trimming and J lost 2 bases, with 9 bases between them. The CDR3 is CASSYSRPFTDTQYF. The CDR3 DNA follows: TGTGCCAGCAGTTACTCGAGACCTTTCACAGATACGCAGTATTTT.

The chain has TRBV4-1 and TRBJ2-5; TRBD1 is a possible D gene (6 bases). V lost 6 bases to trimming and J lost 4 bases, with 15 bases between them. CDR3 length: 14 residues. Germline loops: CDR1 MGHRA, CDR2 YSYEKL. DNA of the CDR3: TGCGCCAGCAGTCACACAGGGTGGGGAGAGACCCAGTACTTC. It is translated as CASSHTGWGETQYF.

The rearrangement joins TRBV5-5 to TRBJ2-7; D assignment may be TRBD1 or TRBD2 (6 bases each). V gave up 4 bases and J gave up 3 bases, with 17 bases separating them. Germline CDR1 is SGHKS and CDR2 is YYEKEE (reference sequence). This CDR3 has 15 residues. Written as DNA, the CDR3 is TGTGCCAGCAGCCCCCAGGGGAGGCTATTCTACGAGCAGTACTTC. Protein sequence: CASSPQGRLFYEQYF.

The chain recombines TRBV5-1 with TRBJ2-7, with TRBD1 matching 12 bases. CDR1 SGHRS and CDR2 YFSETQ come from the germline V gene. This CDR3 contains 15 residues. The ends lost 2 bases at V and 6 bases at J; junction bases unmatched: 6. The CDR3 loop reads CASSFYGTGGGEQYF. The DNA of the CDR3 is TGCGCCAGCAGCTTCTACGGGACAGGGGGCGGCGAGCAGTACTTC. Combining the CDR3 with reference TRBV5-1 and TRBJ2-7 gives the whole variable domain KAGVTQTPRYLIKTRGQQVTLSCSPISGHRSVSWYQQTPGQGLQFLFEYFSETQRNKGNFPGRFSGRQFSNSRSEMNVSTLELGDSALYLCASSFYGTGGGEQYFGPGTRLTVT.

The chain joins TRBV5-1 to TRBJ2-4, with 14 positions matching TRBD2. From germline, CDR1 is SGHRS and CDR2 YFSETQ. The CDR3 sequence is 20 residues long. Trimming at V came to 0 bases and at J to 6 bases, leaving 14 bases not matched to a gene. As DNA, the CDR3 is TGCGCCAGCAGCTTGGGACAGCCCGGGACTAGCGGGAGTCAGGGAAACATTCAGTACTTC. Its protein is CASSLGQPGTSGSQGNIQYF.

The V and J genes are TRBV5-1 and TRBJ1-3; D is unresolved. The CDR3 has 16 amino acids. The germline V gene has CDR1 SGHRS and CDR2 YFSETQ. V was clipped by 0 bases and J by 0 bases, with 10 bases between them. CDR3 sequence reads: CASSLATESSGNTIYF. CDR3 coding DNA: TGCGCCAGCAGCTTGGCCACAGAGAGCTCTGGAAACACCATATATTTT.

The chain carries TRBV27 and TRBJ2-7, with D unresolved. CDR1 and CDR2 from the germline V gene are MNHEY and SMNVEV (reference sequence). V lost 7 bases and J 0 bases, leaving 28 bases between the germline ends. This CDR3 is built from 19 residues. The CDR3 DNA sequence: TGTGCCAGCACCTTGAATAAGGAAATGAGACCTTTGGGCTCCTACGAGCAGTACTTC. It specifies CASTLNKEMRPLGSYEQYF.

The chain couples TRBV4-1 to TRBJ2-5; tentative D call: TRBD2 (5 bases). The germline V gene has CDR1 MGHRA and CDR2 YSYEKL. This CDR3 region has 14 residues. V was pared by 0 bases and J by 7 bases, with 12 bases between. The CDR3: CASSQEESRVTQYF. DNA for the CDR3: TGCGCCAGCAGCCAAGAAGAGTCGAGGGTGACCCAGTACTTC.

Comment on this clone: The same CDR3 also results from other DNA sequences found in this sample. The V call is TRBV5-1, the J call TRBJ1-1, with 7 bases identical to TRBD1. The germline gives CDR1 SGHRS, CDR2 YFSETQ. After removal of 4 bases from V and 4 bases from J, the junction contained 4 bases not matched to a gene. CDR3 length: 13 residues. As DNA, the CDR3 is TGCGCCAGCAGCCAGACAGGGCGCACTGAAGCTTTCTTT. Encoded protein: CASSQTGRTEAFF.

V gene TRBV6-4 combines with J gene TRBJ1-4; perhaps TRBD1 as D (5 bases). CDR1 is MRHNA, CDR2 SNTAGT, per germline. The CDR3 runs to 14 residues. The V and J ends lost 7 bases and 3 bases respectively, with 12 bases between them. The CDR3 DNA follows: TGTGCCAGCACAAGGGGACGGGCTAATGAAAAACTGTTTTTT. This gives the protein CASTRGRANEKLFF.

This clone has a single count. Other DNA sequences in this sample translate to the same CDR3. V gene TRBV15 combines with J gene TRBJ2-3; D is unresolved. The CDR3 extends over 12 amino acids. V lost 1 base and J 6 bases, leaving 5 bases between the germline ends. Germline assignment: CDR1 LNHNV and CDR2 YYDKDF (reference sequence). The CDR3 DNA is TGTGCCACCAGCAGAGCCCTGGATACGCAGTATTTT. The encoded protein is CATSRALDTQYF.

This chain links TRBV10-3 with TRBJ1-1, with 11 nucleotides matching TRBD1. The J segment lost 4 bases and the V segment lost 10 bases, leaving 14 bases of the junction unmatched. This CDR3 has 16 residues. Germline V lookup: CDR1 ENHRY, CDR2 SYGVKD. CDR3 sequence reads: CASTPGQGDSGTEAFF. CDR3 coding DNA: TGTGCCAGCACCCCGGGACAGGGGGATTCCGGCACTGAAGCTTTCTTT.

The rearrangement uses TRBV6-5 and TRBJ2-3; no reliable D call. Looked up from germline, CDR1 is MNHEY and CDR2 is SVGAGI. This CDR3 is 13 amino acids long. The V end was cut by 6 bases, the J end by 3 bases, with 10 bases between. The CDR3 region is CASRALLTDTQYF. The CDR3 bases are TGTGCCAGCAGGGCCCTTTTGACAGATACGCAGTATTTT.

The chain has TRBV6-5 and TRBJ1-5; 7 nucleotides match TRBD1. This CDR3 contains 15 residues. The germline gives CDR1 MNHEY, CDR2 SVGAGI. Losses at the gene ends were 6 bases for V and 0 bases for J; bases not matched to a gene: 5. CDR3 loop: CASRPDRDSNQPQHF. Here the CDR3 DNA reads TGTGCCAGCAGACCCGACAGGGATAGCAATCAGCCCCAGCATTTT.

The chain couples TRBV5-1 to TRBJ1-5; maybe TRBD1 (5 bases). This CDR3 is 13 amino acids long. Germline V CDR1 and CDR2: SGHRS, YFSETQ. Trimming removed 4 bases from V and 3 bases from J, with 8 bases in between. The CDR3 DNA follows: TGCGCCAGCAGCGGGGGTGACAATCAGCCCCAGCATTTT. It specifies CASSGGDNQPQHF.